This record concerns one T cell receptor (beta chain) sequence. Vbeta (60) and Jbeta (13) primers were used in the PCR. Data came from immunoSEQ multiplex PCR; TCRdb stores just in-frame clones and leaves some out. The data contain roughly 86,000 clones, about three quarters of them singletons. The sample originates from a study of cytomegalovirus exposure and HLA in healthy donors. The germline V gene encodes CDR1 MNHEY and CDR2 SVGAGI. Trimming left V 4 bases short and J 6 bases short, with 10 bases between. The CDR3 has 12 residues. Material for sequencing was PBMCs. V is TRBV6-5 and J is TRBJ2-7; weak D call: TRBD1 (6 bases). This sequence was found in a man aged 45-65 years in good health and CMV-seropositive. DNA of the CDR3: TGTGCCAGCAGTTTAAAAGGGGGCGAGCAGTACTTC. Translation: CASSLKGGEQYF.